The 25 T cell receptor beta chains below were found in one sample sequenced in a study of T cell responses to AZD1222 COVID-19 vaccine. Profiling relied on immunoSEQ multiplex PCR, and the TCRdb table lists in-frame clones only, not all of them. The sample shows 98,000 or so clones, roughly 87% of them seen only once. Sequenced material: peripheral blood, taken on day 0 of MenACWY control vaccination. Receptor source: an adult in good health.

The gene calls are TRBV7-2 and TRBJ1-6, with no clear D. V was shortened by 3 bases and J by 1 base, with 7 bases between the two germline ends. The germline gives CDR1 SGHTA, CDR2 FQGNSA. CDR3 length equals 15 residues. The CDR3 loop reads CASSFFRSYNSPLHF. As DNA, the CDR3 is TGTGCCAGCAGCTTTTTTCGATCCTATAATTCACCCCTCCACTTT.

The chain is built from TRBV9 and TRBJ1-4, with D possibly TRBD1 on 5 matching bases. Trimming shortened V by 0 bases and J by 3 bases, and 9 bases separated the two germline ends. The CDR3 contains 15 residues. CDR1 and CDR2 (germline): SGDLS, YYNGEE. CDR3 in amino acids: CASSVGAGSNEKLFF. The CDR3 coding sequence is TGTGCCAGCAGCGTAGGGGCAGGGTCTAATGAAAAACTGTTTTTT.

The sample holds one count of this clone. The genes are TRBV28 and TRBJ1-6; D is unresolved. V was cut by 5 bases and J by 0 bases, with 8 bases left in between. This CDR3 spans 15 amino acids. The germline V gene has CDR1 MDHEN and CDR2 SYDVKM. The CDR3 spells CASSGESSYNSPLHF. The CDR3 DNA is TGTGCCAGCAGTGGCGAGAGCTCCTATAATTCACCCCTCCACTTT.

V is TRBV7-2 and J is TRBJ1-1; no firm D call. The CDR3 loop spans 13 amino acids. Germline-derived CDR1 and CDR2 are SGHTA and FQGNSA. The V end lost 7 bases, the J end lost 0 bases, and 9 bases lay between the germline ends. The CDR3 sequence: CASNAQMNTEAFF. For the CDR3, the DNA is TGTGCCAGCAATGCTCAGATGAACACTGAAGCTTTCTTT.

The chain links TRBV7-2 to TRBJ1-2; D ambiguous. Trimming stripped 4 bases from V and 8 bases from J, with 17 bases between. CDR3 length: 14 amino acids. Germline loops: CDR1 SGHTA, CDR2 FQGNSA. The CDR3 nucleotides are TGTGCCAGCAGCTCCGTAAACGGACCGAGCGGCTACACCTTC. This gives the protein CASSSVNGPSGYTF.

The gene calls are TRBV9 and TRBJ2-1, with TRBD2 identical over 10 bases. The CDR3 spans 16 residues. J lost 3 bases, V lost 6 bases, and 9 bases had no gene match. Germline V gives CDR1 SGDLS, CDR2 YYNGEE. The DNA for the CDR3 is TGTGCCAGCACCCCAGCGGGGGGGCGAGGCTACAATGAGCAGTTCTTC. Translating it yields CASTPAGGRGYNEQFF.

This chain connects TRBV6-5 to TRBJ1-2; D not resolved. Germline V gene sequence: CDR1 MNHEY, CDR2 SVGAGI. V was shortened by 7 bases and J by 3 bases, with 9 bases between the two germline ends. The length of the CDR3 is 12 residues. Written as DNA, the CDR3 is TGTGCCAGCATAGGCAACGACTATGGCTACACCTTC. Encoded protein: CASIGNDYGYTF.

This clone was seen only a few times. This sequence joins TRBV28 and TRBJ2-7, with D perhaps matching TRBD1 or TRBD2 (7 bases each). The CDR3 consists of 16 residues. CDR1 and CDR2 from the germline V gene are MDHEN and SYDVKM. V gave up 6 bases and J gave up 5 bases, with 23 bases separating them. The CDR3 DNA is TGTGCCAGCAGGAAAAACAGGGGAGGGCGTTTCGACGAGCAGTACTTC. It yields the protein CASRKNRGGRFDEQYF.

The DNA of the CDR3 is TGTGCCAGCAGCCAAGAAGCAGGGAGGGGCTCACCCCTCCACTTT. Encoded protein: CASSQEAGRGSPLHF. The V gene is TRBV4-2, the J gene TRBJ1-6; the D gene is possibly TRBD1 (5 bases). V was trimmed by 0 bases and J by 10 bases, leaving 13 bases between them. Germline V lookup: CDR1 LGHNA, CDR2 YNFKEQ. The CDR3 totals 15 residues.

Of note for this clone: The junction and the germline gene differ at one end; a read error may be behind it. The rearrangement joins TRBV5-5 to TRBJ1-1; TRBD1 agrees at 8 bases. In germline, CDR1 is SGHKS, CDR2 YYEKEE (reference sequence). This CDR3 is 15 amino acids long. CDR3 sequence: CASSPWTGINIEAFF. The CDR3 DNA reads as TGTGCCAGCAGCCCCTGGACAGGGATTAACATTGAAGCTTTCTTT.

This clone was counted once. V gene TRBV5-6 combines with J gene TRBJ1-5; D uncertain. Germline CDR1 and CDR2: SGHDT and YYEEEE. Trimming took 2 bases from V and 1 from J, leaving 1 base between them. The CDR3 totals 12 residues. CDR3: CASSFSNQPQHF. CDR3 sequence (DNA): TGTGCCAGCAGCTTCAGCAATCAGCCCCAGCATTTT.

The CDR3 sequence: CASSDPREKLFF. CDR3 bases: TGTGCCAGCAGTGATCCTCGTGAAAAACTGTTTTTT. The V and J genes are TRBV6-1 and TRBJ1-4, with D hard to call. Trimming shortened V by 3 bases and J by 7 bases, and 6 bases separated the two germline ends. This CDR3 contains 12 residues. Germline V gene data show CDR1 as MNHNS and CDR2 as SASEGT.

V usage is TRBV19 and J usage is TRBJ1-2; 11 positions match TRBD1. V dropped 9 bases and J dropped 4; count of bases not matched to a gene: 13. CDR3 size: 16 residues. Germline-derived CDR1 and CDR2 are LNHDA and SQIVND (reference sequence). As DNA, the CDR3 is TGTGCCAGCAGGTCGGGACAGGGGGTCCCTATCTATGGCTACACCTTC. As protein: CASRSGQGVPIYGYTF.

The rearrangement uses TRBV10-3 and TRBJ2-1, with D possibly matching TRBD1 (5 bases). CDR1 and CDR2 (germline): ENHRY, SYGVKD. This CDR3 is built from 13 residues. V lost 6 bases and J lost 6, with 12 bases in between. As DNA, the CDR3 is TGTGCCATCAGAGACAGCCCCTTCAATGAGCAGTTCTTC. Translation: CAIRDSPFNEQFF.

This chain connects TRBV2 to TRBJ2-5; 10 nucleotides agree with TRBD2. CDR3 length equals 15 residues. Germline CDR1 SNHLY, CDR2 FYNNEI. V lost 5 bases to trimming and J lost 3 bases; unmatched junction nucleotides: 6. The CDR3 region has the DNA TGTGCCAGCAGTCCCGTACTAGCGGGGAAAGAGACCCAGTACTTC. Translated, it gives CASSPVLAGKETQYF.

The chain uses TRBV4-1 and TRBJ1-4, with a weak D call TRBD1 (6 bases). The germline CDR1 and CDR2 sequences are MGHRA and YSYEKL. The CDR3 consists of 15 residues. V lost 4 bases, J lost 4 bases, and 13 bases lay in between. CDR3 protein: CASSPQQGFNEKLFF. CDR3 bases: TGCGCCAGCAGCCCCCAACAGGGTTTTAATGAAAAACTGTTTTTT.

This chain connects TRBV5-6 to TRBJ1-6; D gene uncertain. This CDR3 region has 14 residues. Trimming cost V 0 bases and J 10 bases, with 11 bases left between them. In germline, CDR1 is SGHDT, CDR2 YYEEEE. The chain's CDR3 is CASSLVGFDSPLHF. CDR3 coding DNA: TGTGCCAGCAGCTTGGTAGGTTTTGACTCACCCCTCCACTTT.

This CDR3 is CASSVDPLNTEAFF. In nucleotides, the CDR3 is TGCGCCAGCAGCGTTGATCCCCTGAACACTGAAGCTTTCTTT. The gene calls are TRBV5-1 and TRBJ1-1; D remains unclear. Germline-derived CDR1 and CDR2 are SGHRS and YFSETQ. Trimming took 4 bases from V and 0 from J, leaving 10 bases between them. This CDR3 region has 14 residues.

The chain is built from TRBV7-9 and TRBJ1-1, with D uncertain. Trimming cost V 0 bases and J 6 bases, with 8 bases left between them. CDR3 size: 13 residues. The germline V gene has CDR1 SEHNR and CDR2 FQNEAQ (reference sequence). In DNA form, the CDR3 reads TGTGCCAGCAGCTTAGCCGGGGAGGCTGAAGCTTTCTTT. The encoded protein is CASSLAGEAEAFF.

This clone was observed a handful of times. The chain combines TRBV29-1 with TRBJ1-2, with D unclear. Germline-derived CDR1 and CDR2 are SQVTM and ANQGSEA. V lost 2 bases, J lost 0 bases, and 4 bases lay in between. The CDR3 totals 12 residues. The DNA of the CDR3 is TGCAGCGTTGAACGGGCTAACTATGGCTACACCTTC. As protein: CSVERANYGYTF.

CDR3 DNA: TGCAGCGTTGACCAGGGGGCGAGGGGCGGCTACACCTTC. Its protein is CSVDQGARGGYTF. The chain joins TRBV29-1 to TRBJ1-2, with 8 bases fitting TRBD1. The CDR3 covers 13 residues. V was pared by 3 bases and J by 8 bases, with 8 bases of the junction left unmatched. Germline assignment: CDR1 SQVTM and CDR2 ANQGSEA. The entire variable domain, with the rest obtained from reference TRBV29-1 and TRBJ1-2, is as follows: SAVISQKPSRDICQRGTSLTIQCQVDSQVTMMFWYRQQPGQSLTLIATANQGSEATYESGFVIDKFPISRPNLTFSTLTVSNMSPEDSSIYLCSVDQGARGGYTFGSGTRLTVV.

CDR3 nucleotide sequence: TGTGCCAGCAGCTCTGTCCCCCTCCAGGCCATGAATTCACCCCTCCACTTT. Translation gives CASSSVPLQAMNSPLHF. The J gene is TRBJ1-6, the V gene TRBV5-5; D remains unclear. The CDR3 consists of 17 residues. V lost 3 bases to trimming and J lost 7 bases, with 20 bases between them. Germline CDR1 SGHKS, CDR2 YYEKEE (reference sequence).

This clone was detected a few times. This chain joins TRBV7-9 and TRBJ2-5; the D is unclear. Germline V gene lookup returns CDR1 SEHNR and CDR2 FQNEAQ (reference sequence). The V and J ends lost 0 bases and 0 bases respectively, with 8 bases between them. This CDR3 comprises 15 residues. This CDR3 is CASSLAQNYQETQYF. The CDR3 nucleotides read TGTGCCAGCAGCTTAGCGCAGAACTACCAAGAGACCCAGTACTTC.

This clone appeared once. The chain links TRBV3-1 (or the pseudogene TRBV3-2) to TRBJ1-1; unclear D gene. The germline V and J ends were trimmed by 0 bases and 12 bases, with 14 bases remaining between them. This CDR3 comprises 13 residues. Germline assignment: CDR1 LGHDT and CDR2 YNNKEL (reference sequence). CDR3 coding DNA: TGTGCCAGCAGCCAAGATCCGGCCGGGATTCCTTTCTTT. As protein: CASSQDPAGIPFF.

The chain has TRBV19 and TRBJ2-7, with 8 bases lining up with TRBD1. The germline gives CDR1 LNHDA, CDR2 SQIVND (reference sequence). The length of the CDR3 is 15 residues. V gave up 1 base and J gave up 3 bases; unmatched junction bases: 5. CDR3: CASSIGIGTGYEQYF. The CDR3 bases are TGTGCCAGTAGTATAGGTATAGGGACAGGCTACGAGCAGTACTTC.